This TCR beta chain appears in the sequencing data of a study of OX40 agonist ivuxolimab in advanced cancers. Looking at the study overall: Partial responses were achieved by three patients, of whom one had hepatocellular carcinoma and two had cutaneous melanoma.

This clone showed up just a few times. Antigen: not known. Here immunoSEQ multiplex PCR was the method, and the copy in TCRdb shows in-frame clones only, minus some. The repertoire holds tens of thousands of clones, with approximately 90% as singletons. Overall study findings and caveats: The antigen specificity of the peripheral T cells (those that were expanded) was not determined. Among the lowest peripheral clonal expansion occurred in 0.1-3.0 mg/kg partial responders. Low normalized T-cell clonal expansion was additionally recorded for some nonresponders.

The germline CDR1 and CDR2 sequences are SEHNR and FQNEAQ (reference sequence). This CDR3 comprises 14 residues. Trimming removed 7 bases from V and 0 bases from J, with 12 bases in between. This receptor was identified in an adult with an advanced solid tumor such as melanoma, head and neck, liver or kidney cancer. The source material was CD4+ or CD8+ T cells sorted from blood, sampled in a trial of the OX40 agonist ivuxolimab. This sequence joins TRBV7-9 and TRBJ1-1; D is ambiguous. The DNA of the CDR3 is TGTGCCAGCAAAAAGGAGGGAATGAACACTGAAGCTTTCTTT. Translating gives CASKKEGMNTEAFF.